This T cell receptor (beta chain) appears in the sequencing data of a study of T-cell reconstitution after alpha-beta-depleted transplantation in children. The authors prepared the TCRbeta library with unique molecular identifiers. TCRdb reprocessed the PCR reads with MiXCR, giving one entry per CDR3 protein. The table includes 130,000 or so distinct CDR3 sequences, roughly 9% detected once. The receptor's source is a girl in the first two years of life who had a stem cell transplant for combined immunodeficiency, so the T cells may come from the graft donor. Here the sequenced sample was PBMCs, mostly from graft donor cells, taken 180 days after TCRalphabeta/CD19-depleted stem cell transplant.

CDR3 DNA: TGCGCCAGCAGCTTGGCATGGGGCAACTACGAGCAGTACTTC. Its protein is CASSLAWGNYEQYF. The gene calls are TRBV5-1 and TRBJ2-7, with D maybe TRBD1 (5 bases). The CDR3 contains 14 residues. Germline V gene sequence: CDR1 SGHRS, CDR2 YFSETQ. V lost 0 bases and J lost 3, with 10 bases in between.